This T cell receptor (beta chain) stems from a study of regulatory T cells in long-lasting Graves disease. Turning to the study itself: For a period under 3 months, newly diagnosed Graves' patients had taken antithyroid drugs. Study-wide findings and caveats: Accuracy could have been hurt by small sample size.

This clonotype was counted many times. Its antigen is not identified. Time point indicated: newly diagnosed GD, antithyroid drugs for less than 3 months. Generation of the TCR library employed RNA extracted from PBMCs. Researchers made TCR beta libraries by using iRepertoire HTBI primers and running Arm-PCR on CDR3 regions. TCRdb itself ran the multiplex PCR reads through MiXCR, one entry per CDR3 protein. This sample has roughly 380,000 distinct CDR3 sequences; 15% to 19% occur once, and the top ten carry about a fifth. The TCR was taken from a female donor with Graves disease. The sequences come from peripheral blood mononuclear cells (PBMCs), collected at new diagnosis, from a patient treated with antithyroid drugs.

The CDR3 is CSASPGAGSEKLFF. The CDR3 nucleotides are TGCAGTGCTAGCCCAGGCGCTGGAAGTGAAAAACTGTTTTTT. The chain uses TRBV20-1 and TRBJ1-4; D gene unclear. The CDR3 is 14 amino acids. Germline loops: CDR1 DFQATT, CDR2 SNEGSKA (reference sequence). Between the trimmed V and J ends, which lost 3 bases and 7 bases, there was a span of 15 bases.